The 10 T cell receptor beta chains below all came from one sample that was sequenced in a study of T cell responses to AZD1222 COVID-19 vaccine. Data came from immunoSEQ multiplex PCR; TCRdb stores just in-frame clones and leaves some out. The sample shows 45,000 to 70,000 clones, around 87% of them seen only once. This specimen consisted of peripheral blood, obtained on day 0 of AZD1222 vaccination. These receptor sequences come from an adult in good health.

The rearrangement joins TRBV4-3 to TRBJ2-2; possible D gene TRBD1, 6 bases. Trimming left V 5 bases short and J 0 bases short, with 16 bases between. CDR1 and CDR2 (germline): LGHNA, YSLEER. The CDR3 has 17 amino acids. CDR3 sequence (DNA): TGCGCCAGCAGCAAAAGGGCCGGGACAACGAACACCGGGGAGCTGTTTTTT. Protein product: CASSKRAGTTNTGELFF.

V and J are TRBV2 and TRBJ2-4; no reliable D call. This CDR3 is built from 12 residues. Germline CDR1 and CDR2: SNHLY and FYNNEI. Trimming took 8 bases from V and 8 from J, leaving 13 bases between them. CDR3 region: CASGVGWHIQYF. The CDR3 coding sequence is TGTGCCAGCGGGGTGGGTTGGCACATTCAGTACTTC.

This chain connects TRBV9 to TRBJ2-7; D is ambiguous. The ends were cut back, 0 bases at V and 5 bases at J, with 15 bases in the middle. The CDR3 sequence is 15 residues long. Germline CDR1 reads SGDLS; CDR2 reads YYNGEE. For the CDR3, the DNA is TGTGCCAGCAGCGTAGAAGGAACCCCTGGCCACGAGCAGTACTTC. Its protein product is CASSVEGTPGHEQYF. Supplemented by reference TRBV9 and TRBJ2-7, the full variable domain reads DSGVTQTPKHLITATGQRVTLRCSPRSGDLSVYWYQQSLDQGLQFLIQYYNGEERAKGNILERFSAQQFPDLHSELNLSSLELGDSALYFCASSVEGTPGHEQYFGPGTRLTVT.

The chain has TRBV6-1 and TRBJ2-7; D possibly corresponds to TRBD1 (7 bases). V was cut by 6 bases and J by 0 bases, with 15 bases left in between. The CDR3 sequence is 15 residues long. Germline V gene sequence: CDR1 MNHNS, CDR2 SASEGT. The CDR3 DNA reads TGTGCCAGCAGGAAAAACAGGGGACTCTCCTACGAGCAGTACTTC. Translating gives CASRKNRGLSYEQYF.

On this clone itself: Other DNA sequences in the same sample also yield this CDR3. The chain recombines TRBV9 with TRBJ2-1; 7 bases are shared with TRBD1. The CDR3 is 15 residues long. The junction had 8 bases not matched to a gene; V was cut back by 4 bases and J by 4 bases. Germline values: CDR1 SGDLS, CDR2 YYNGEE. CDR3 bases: TGTGCCAGCAGCCCCCCGACAGGGCTTTACAATGAGCAGTTCTTC. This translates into CASSPPTGLYNEQFF.

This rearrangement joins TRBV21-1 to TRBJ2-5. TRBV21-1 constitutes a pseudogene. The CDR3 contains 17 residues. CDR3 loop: CASSKAEAGTQKETQYF. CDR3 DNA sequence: TGTGCCAGCAGCAAAGCTGAGGCCGGGACGCAAAAAGAGACCCAGTACTTC.

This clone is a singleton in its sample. The CDR3 bases are TGTGCCAGCAGCTTCAATTCTGGGGCCAACGTCCTGACTTTC. Residues: CASSFNSGANVLTF. The rearrangement links TRBV7-8 to TRBJ2-6; D is ambiguous. The germline V gene encodes CDR1 SGHVS and CDR2 FQNEAQ. V was shortened by 3 bases and J by 1 base, with 4 bases between the two germline ends. This CDR3 is built from 14 residues.

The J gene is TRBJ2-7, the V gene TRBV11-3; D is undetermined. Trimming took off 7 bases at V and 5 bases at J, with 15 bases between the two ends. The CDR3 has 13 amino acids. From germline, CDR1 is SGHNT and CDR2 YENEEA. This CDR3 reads CASKSKFGDEQYF. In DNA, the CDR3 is TGTGCCAGCAAGTCGAAGTTTGGAGACGAGCAGTACTTC.

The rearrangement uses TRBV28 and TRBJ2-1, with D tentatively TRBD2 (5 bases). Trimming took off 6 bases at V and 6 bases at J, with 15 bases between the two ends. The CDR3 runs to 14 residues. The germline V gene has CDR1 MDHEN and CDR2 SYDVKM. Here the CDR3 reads CASRPRGQSNEQFF. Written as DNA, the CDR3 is TGTGCCAGCAGACCCCGGGGTCAGAGCAATGAGCAGTTCTTC.

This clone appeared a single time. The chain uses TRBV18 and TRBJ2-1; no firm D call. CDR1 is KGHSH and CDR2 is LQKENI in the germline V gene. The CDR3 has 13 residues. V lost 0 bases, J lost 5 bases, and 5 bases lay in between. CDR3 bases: TGTGCCAGCTCACCACCAGGCAACAATGAGCAGTTCTTC. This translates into CASSPPGNNEQFF.